These 24 T cell receptor beta chains were sequenced from one sample in a study of T-cell reconstitution after alpha-beta-depleted transplantation in children. Unique molecular identifiers tagged the TCRbeta library. TCRdb reanalysed the PCR reads using MiXCR and keeps one entry per CDR3 protein. The table lists over 4,500 distinct CDR3 sequences, approximately 30% of them singletons. Sequencing was performed on PBMCs, mostly from graft donor cells, taken 60 days after TCRalphabeta/CD19-depleted stem cell transplant. The receptors come from a male patient between 2 and 10 years old who had a stem cell transplant for acute lymphoblastic leukemia, so the T cells may come from the graft donor.

This clonotype was seen repeatedly, ten times or more. V usage is TRBV5-1 and J usage is TRBJ2-1; 10 bases are shared with TRBD2. V shed 7 bases and J 9 bases; nucleotides not matched to a gene: 13. CDR1 is SGHRS and CDR2 is YFSETQ in the germline V gene. The CDR3 totals 15 residues. The CDR3 bases are TGCGCCAGCCTCCTCGGGCTAGCGGGAGATGGTGAGCAGTTCTTC. It codes for CASLLGLAGDGEQFF.

Details on this clonotype: A much larger clone lies a single base off, so this may be a read error. This chain joins TRBV7-9 and TRBJ2-1; D could derive from TRBD1 or TRBD2 (5 bases each). The CDR3 contains 15 residues. The germline CDR1 and CDR2 sequences are SEHNR and FQNEAQ (reference sequence). CDR3 in DNA: TGTTCCAGCAGTGCCAGGGACCTCAAAAGGAATGAGCAGTTCTTC. It encodes CSSSARDLKRNEQFF.

By proportion, this clonotype is large. The genes are TRBV13 and TRBJ1-5, with D possibly being TRBD1 (6 bases). Trimming took off 3 bases at V and 7 bases at J, with 16 bases between the two ends. The CDR3 is made up of 15 amino acids. The germline V gene has CDR1 PRHDT and CDR2 FYEKMQ (reference sequence). CDR3 residues: CASSLGGRVGQPQHF. Here the CDR3 DNA reads TGTGCCAGCAGCTTGGGGGGCAGGGTCGGGCAGCCCCAGCATTTT.

The genes are TRBV7-9 and TRBJ1-1; 7 nucleotides line up with TRBD1. Trimming at V came to 5 bases and at J to 4 bases, leaving 4 bases not matched to a gene. CDR1 and CDR2 from the germline V gene are SEHNR and FQNEAQ (reference sequence). This CDR3 contains 13 residues. The CDR3 DNA follows: TGTGCCAGCAGCCTAGGGGGCTCCACTGAAGCTTTCTTT. This gives the protein CASSLGGSTEAFF.

The table lists this clonotype with many counts. The chain uses TRBV7-9 and TRBJ1-5; D is uncertain. This CDR3 is built from 16 residues. CDR1 SEHNR and CDR2 FQNEAQ come from the germline V gene (reference sequence). Trimming removed 5 bases from V and 5 bases from J, with 19 bases in between. CDR3 sequence reads: CASSQSPDAPYQPQHF. The CDR3 DNA reads TGTGCCAGCAGCCAATCCCCGGACGCCCCGTATCAGCCCCAGCATTTT.

This clonotype is labeled as medium-sized. This CDR3 is CASSFLAGANVLTF. The CDR3 coding sequence is TGTGCCAGCAGCTTCTTAGCTGGGGCCAACGTCCTGACTTTC. The rearrangement uses TRBV5-6 and TRBJ2-6; D is unclear. This CDR3 contains 14 residues. The V end lost 2 bases, the J end lost 2 bases, and 5 bases lay between the germline ends. Germline V CDR1 and CDR2: SGHDT, YYEEEE. The variable domain in full, completed from reference TRBV5-6 and TRBJ2-6, reads DAGVTQSPTHLIKTRGQQVTLRCSPKSGHDTVSWYQQALGQGPQFIFQYYEEEERQRGNFPDRFSGHQFPNYSSELNVNALLLGDSALYLCASSFLAGANVLTFGAGSRLTVL.

This clonotype was seen ten or more times. The chain is built from TRBV5-1 and TRBJ1-4; D is perhaps TRBD1 (6 bases). The V end lost 0 bases, the J end lost 8 bases, and 11 bases lay between the germline ends. The V gene's germline CDR1 is SGHRS and CDR2 YFSETQ. The CDR3 extends over 14 amino acids. The CDR3 reads CASSLGQEKEKLFF. DNA of the CDR3: TGCGCCAGCAGCTTGGGACAGGAGAAGGAAAAACTGTTTTTT.

The chain joins TRBV5-1 to TRBJ2-7; 8 bases agree with TRBD1. The CDR3 totals 14 residues. CDR1 is SGHRS and CDR2 is YFSETQ in the germline V gene. V shed 0 bases, J shed 5 bases, and the junction held 4 bases outside the gene matches. CDR3 protein: CASSLAGTGNEQYF. The CDR3 region has the DNA TGCGCCAGCAGCTTGGCTGGGACAGGAAACGAGCAGTACTTC.

This clonotype was observed at least ten times. V usage is TRBV2 and J usage is TRBJ2-7; D is tentatively TRBD1 or TRBD2 (5 bases each). This CDR3 is built from 15 residues. Trimming pared 7 bases from V and 6 bases from J, leaving 22 bases between. CDR1 and CDR2 from the germline V gene are SNHLY and FYNNEI. The CDR3 DNA reads as TGTGCCAGCAAACCCAGGGAGTTCGATTGGAGCGAGCAGTACTTC. Translation gives CASKPREFDWSEQYF.

This clonotype is large within its sample. The chain has TRBV7-9 and TRBJ1-1, with D uncertain. CDR1 is SEHNR and CDR2 is FQNEAQ in the germline V gene (reference sequence). The CDR3 covers 14 residues. Trimming removed 3 bases at V and 1 base at J, with 9 bases between. DNA of the CDR3: TGTGCCAGCAGCTTCTCTAGGAAGAACACTGAAGCTTTCTTT. Translated: CASSFSRKNTEAFF.

This clonotype was recorded at least ten times. The DNA for the CDR3 is TGTGCCAGCATCGGCGGGAGGCTCTCCTACAATGAGCAGTTCTTC. Translating it yields CASIGGRLSYNEQFF. This chain links TRBV6-5 with TRBJ2-1; 8 nucleotides agree with TRBD2. Per germline, CDR1 MNHEY and CDR2 SVGAGI. This CDR3 has 15 residues. The trim removed 7 bases at V and 0 bases at J, leaving 5 bases unmatched.

This clonotype is labeled medium-sized. The DNA of the CDR3 is TGTGCCAGCAGTTACCGGGACGGCAACACTGAAGCTTTCTTT. Its translation is CASSYRDGNTEAFF. The genes are TRBV12-3 or TRBV12-4 and TRBJ1-1; D is possibly TRBD1 (5 bases). The CDR3 consists of 14 residues. V lost 4 bases to trimming and J lost 2 bases, with 11 bases between them.

The CDR3 spells CSAPSVTGVFWAFF. CDR3 nucleotide sequence: TGCAGTGCCCCCAGTGTCACAGGGGTGTTTTGGGCTTTCTTT. The rearrangement uses TRBV20-1 and TRBJ1-1; 7 nucleotides agree with TRBD1. Germline CDR1 is DFQATT and CDR2 is SNEGSKA (reference sequence). There are 14 residues in the CDR3. Trimming cost V 6 bases and J 11 bases; bases outside gene matches: 18.

The genes are TRBV5-1 and TRBJ2-3; 11 nucleotides agree with TRBD2. V was clipped by 0 bases and J by 6 bases; unmatched bases: 6. The CDR3 runs 16 residues. The germline V gene has CDR1 SGHRS and CDR2 YFSETQ. The CDR3 region is CASSLGGTSGGDTQYF. The DNA for the CDR3 is TGCGCCAGCAGCTTGGGCGGGACTAGCGGCGGGGATACGCAGTATTTT.

V gene TRBV24-1 combines with J gene TRBJ1-5, with D uncertain. V was cut by 5 bases and J by 7 bases, with 14 bases left in between. The CDR3 has 14 residues. Germline CDR1 is KGHDR and CDR2 is SFDVKD. The CDR3 protein is CATSVQSVGQPQHF. The CDR3 DNA reads as TGTGCCACCAGTGTTCAGAGTGTGGGCCAGCCCCAGCATTTT.

This clonotype is medium-sized within its sample. This sequence joins TRBV7-9 and TRBJ1-4, with a tentative D call TRBD1 (6 bases). Per the germline V gene, CDR1 is SEHNR and CDR2 is FQNEAQ (reference sequence). The CDR3 consists of 14 residues. The germline V and J ends were trimmed by 11 bases and 3 bases, with 16 bases remaining between them. DNA of the CDR3: TGTGCCGGGGGGGCGACGGCCGCTAATGAAAAACTGTTTTTT. Protein sequence: CAGGATAANEKLFF.

By sample share, this clonotype is medium-sized. The gene calls are TRBV7-2 and TRBJ2-3; 8 nucleotides align to TRBD2. This CDR3 contains 15 residues. Germline V gene lookup returns CDR1 SGHTA and CDR2 FQGNSA. The ends lost 5 bases at V and 0 bases at J; junction bases unmatched: 4. The DNA of the CDR3 is TGTGCCAGCAGCCTTACTAGCGGTAGCACAGATACGCAGTATTTT. The encoded protein is CASSLTSGSTDTQYF. The whole variable domain, remainder taken from reference TRBV7-2 and TRBJ2-3, is GAGVSQSPSNKVTEKGKDVELRCDPISGHTALYWYRQSLGQGLEFLIYFQGNSAPDKSGLPSDRFSAERTGGSVSTLTIQRTQQEDSAVYLCASSLTSGSTDTQYFGPGTRLTVL.

About this clonotype itself: At one end, the junction sequence differs from germline, possibly due to a read error. V and J are TRBV14 and TRBJ2-1; D ambiguous. CDR3 size: 14 residues. Germline-derived CDR1 and CDR2 are SGHDN and FVKESK. In DNA, the CDR3 is TGTGCCATCAGCCCCGGGCTAGAGAGCAATGAGCAGTTCTTC. Translated: CAISPGLESNEQFF.

The table lists this clonotype with many counts. This rearrangement joins TRBV6-5 to TRBJ1-1; D is possibly TRBD1 (6 bases). Germline values: CDR1 MNHEY, CDR2 SVGAGI. Trimming stripped 4 bases from V and 0 bases from J, with 12 bases between. The CDR3 sequence is 15 residues long. Here the CDR3 DNA reads TGTGCCAGCAGTTTTGCGGGACACTTGAACACTGAAGCTTTCTTT. Translated, it gives CASSFAGHLNTEAFF.

This clonotype was seen at least ten times. The chain has TRBV11-1 and TRBJ1-2; maybe TRBD1 (5 bases). The germline V and J ends were trimmed by 4 bases and 4 bases, with 25 bases remaining between them. The CDR3 totals 18 residues. CDR1 and CDR2 (germline): SGHAT, FQDESV (reference sequence). CDR3 sequence reads: CASSSPPGWEQELYGYTF. The CDR3 DNA sequence: TGTGCCAGCAGCTCACCACCCGGTTGGGAACAGGAACTCTATGGCTACACCTTC. The complete variable domain, with remaining parts taken from reference TRBV11-1 and TRBJ1-2, reads EAEVAQSPRYKITEKSQAVAFWCDPISGHATLYWYRQILGQGPELLVQFQDESVVDDSQLPKDRFSAERLKGVDSTLKIQPAELGDSAMYLCASSSPPGWEQELYGYTFGSGTRLTVV.

Sample share makes this clonotype medium-sized. This sequence joins TRBV28 and TRBJ2-3, with D hard to call. The CDR3 covers 11 residues. Trimming removed 3 bases from V and 5 bases from J, with 3 bases in between. Germline CDR1 is MDHEN and CDR2 is SYDVKM. Written as DNA, the CDR3 is TGTGCCAGCAGTTTCTTAGATACGCAGTATTTT. Encoded protein: CASSFLDTQYF.

Within the sample, this clonotype is medium-sized. CDR3 amino acids: CASSLGTPVSHEQYF. The CDR3, as DNA: TGTGCCAGCAGCTTAGGGACCCCGGTATCCCACGAGCAGTACTTC. The chain links TRBV7-9 to TRBJ2-7; D not resolved. The CDR3 loop spans 15 amino acids. Per the germline V gene, CDR1 is SEHNR and CDR2 is FQNEAQ (reference sequence). Trimming cost V 1 base and J 5 bases, with 15 bases left between them.

This clonotype is labeled as medium-sized (0.01 to 0.1%). The chain employs TRBV19 and TRBJ2-1, with D possibly TRBD2 on 6 matching bases. Germline values: CDR1 LNHDA, CDR2 SQIVND (reference sequence). Trimming removed 5 bases from V and 5 bases from J, with 13 bases in between. This CDR3 contains 14 residues. CDR3 DNA sequence: TGTGCCAGTAGTGACCCGGGAGAGAACAATGAGCAGTTCTTC. Encoded protein: CASSDPGENNEQFF.

By share of the sample, this clonotype is large. V gene TRBV6-5 combines with J gene TRBJ1-1; D might be TRBD1 (5 bases). Trimming pared 0 bases from V and 2 bases from J, leaving 10 bases between. Germline CDR1 is MNHEY and CDR2 is SVGAGI. The CDR3 loop spans 15 amino acids. In nucleotides, the CDR3 is TGTGCCAGCAGTTACTCTCGGCAGGGCAACACTGAAGCTTTCTTT. Translation gives CASSYSRQGNTEAFF.